This is a list of T cell receptor beta chains from one sample in a study of blood T cells in healthy people across ages. TCRdb fed the 5' RACE reads into MiXCR, producing one record per CDR3 protein. The table lists roughly 800,000 distinct CDR3 sequences, 55% to 75% of them singletons. What was sequenced was blood. These TCRs come from a man younger than 40 in good health. Each CDR3 is given without its conserved first and last residue.

cdr3_aa,v_call
ASSYSWSPGDTQY,TRBV6-2/TRBV6-3
ASSQDIGYEQY,TRBV4-3
ASSRGQGQLPLH,TRBV5-1
ASSSHLRGSPLH,TRBV7-9
SAIAGATNEKLF,TRBV29-1
ASSQDRGERHSYEQY,TRBV4-3
ASSLSASEQY,TRBV3-1
ASSQGSGGLTDTQY,TRBV3-1
ASSFGSGADTQY,TRBV7-2
ASSGTGIAYEQY,TRBV19
SARGLALFNEQF,TRBV20-1
ASSQELAGIHEQY,TRBV4-3
ASTWGLPKY,TRBV2
SAIQRRTSSYNEQF,TRBV20-1
ASSARGGPLNGYT,TRBV7-8
SARSTTSGVETQY,TRBV20-1
ASRGHRGANTEAF,TRBV6-1
ASSLNRDTYPGSGTDTQY,TRBV4-1
ASSSFARGGFPSDGYT,TRBV7-2
AISGDDSEQY,TRBV10-3
ASSPSGTSNEQY,TRBV7-3
ASSLRIRTVQETQY,TRBV11-2
SASPAGRNSYEQY,TRBV20-1
ASSFDIIQETQY,TRBV7-2
ASSLGGAISYNEQF,TRBV7-2
SATVIEQF,TRBV20-1
ASSQDRERTQF,TRBV4-1
ASSREEVNYGYT,TRBV4-1
ASSHKVTGELF,TRBV3-1
ASSHTSVNTGELF,TRBV7-8
SAPGAVDNYGYT,TRBV20-1
ASRRLRREAGSTDTQY,TRBV2
ASSSRLDRRGYGYT,TRBV7-6
ASSGIGGRVGGELF,TRBV2
ASSLALSYEQY,TRBV7-2
ASRRSLTGTSYEQY,TRBV6-5
ASSLVGGGLPTDTQY,TRBV7-2
ASSLDGGGEQF,TRBV7-2
SVEGEASESSGANVLT,TRBV29-1
SARKGGANEKLF,TRBV20-1
ASSLKTGNNGYT,TRBV7-6
ASSPPYREQY,TRBV7-2
SGAVAGDNEQF,TRBV29-1
SVAAVLNGRVSYNEQF,TRBV29-1
ASSDAGGGEQY,TRBV6-6
ASSLQPSGHNEQF,TRBV5-1
ASSLAARGTLYNEQF,TRBV7-2
AINGIMGADTQY,TRBV10-3
ASSESGSGYEQY,TRBV2
ASSHKGGENTEAF,TRBV4-1
TSSCAGANVLT,TRBV11-2
ASSGGQGAYNEQF,TRBV5-5
SARDLDGTTLGVQF,TRBV20-1
AAQDSSYGYT,TRBV10-3